The 23 T cell receptor beta chains given below trace back to one sample, sequenced in a study of control samples from healthy donors and cancer patients. Assay used: immunoSEQ multiplex PCR; TCRdb lists only in-frame clones, some missing. The sample shows 130,000 or so clones, 85% to 95% of them seen only once. The sequenced sample consisted of PBMCs. All receptors derive from a man in his sixties with colorectal cancer.

This rearrangement joins TRBV2 to TRBJ2-5; D may be TRBD2 (5 bases). This CDR3 spans 13 amino acids. CDR1 and CDR2 (germline): SNHLY, FYNNEI. V lost 4 bases and J 4 bases, leaving 10 bases between the germline ends. The CDR3, as DNA: TGTGCCAGCAGTGGGAGCGGCGGAGAGACCCAGTACTTC. This gives the protein CASSGSGGETQYF.

The V call is TRBV7-8, the J call TRBJ2-1; a possible D gene is TRBD2 (7 bases). The CDR3 runs to 15 residues. Trimming removed 6 bases at V and 3 bases at J, with 15 bases between. Per the germline V gene, CDR1 is SGHVS and CDR2 is FQNEAQ. CDR3 protein: CASSGGALNYNEQFF. The CDR3 bases are TGTGCCAGCAGTGGGGGGGCACTAAACTACAATGAGCAGTTCTTC. Together with reference TRBV7-8 and TRBJ2-1, the CDR3 gives the full variable domain: GAGVSQSPRYKVAKRGQDVALRCDPISGHVSLFWYQQALGQGPEFLTYFQNEAQLDKSGLPSDRFFAERPEGSVSTLKIQRTQQEDSAVYLCASSGGALNYNEQFFGPGTRLTVL.

This chain uses TRBV2 with TRBJ2-3; 9 nucleotides line up with TRBD1. The J segment lost 5 bases and the V segment lost 5 bases, leaving 5 bases of the junction unmatched. Germline CDR1 SNHLY, CDR2 FYNNEI. This CDR3 comprises 14 residues. The CDR3 DNA is TGTGCCAGCAGTAAGGGACAGGGAGAAGATACGCAGTATTTT. Translating gives CASSKGQGEDTQYF. The variable domain in full, completed from reference TRBV2 and TRBJ2-3, reads EPEVTQTPSHQVTQMGQEVILRCVPISNHLYFYWYRQILGQKVEFLVSFYNNEISEKSEIFDDQFSVERPDGSNFTLKIRSTKLEDSAMYFCASSKGQGEDTQYFGPGTRLTVL.

The rearrangement joins TRBV5-1 to TRBJ1-2, with D possibly being TRBD1 (5 bases). This CDR3 region has 15 residues. CDR1 SGHRS and CDR2 YFSETQ come from the germline V gene. Trimming left V 4 bases short and J 0 bases short, with 13 bases between. CDR3 sequence reads: CASSLGLGPNYGYTF. In DNA form, the CDR3 reads TGCGCCAGCAGCCTTGGGTTGGGACCTAACTATGGCTACACCTTC.

This chain links TRBV21-1 with TRBJ2-1; TRBD1, the table's D call, was not compared with the DNA. TRBV21-1 is a known pseudogene. CDR3 size: 12 residues. CDR3 protein: CASVQPYNEQFF. CDR3 in DNA: TGTGCCAGCGTACAGCCATACAATGAGCAGTTCTTC.

V and J are TRBV4-1 and TRBJ2-1; D uncertain. The CDR3 has 16 amino acids. V dropped 1 base and J dropped 2 bases, with 12 bases sitting between them. CDR1 MGHRA and CDR2 YSYEKL come from the germline V gene. CDR3 protein: CASSQGFAVTYNEQFF. In DNA form, the CDR3 reads TGCGCCAGCAGCCAAGGTTTCGCGGTTACCTACAATGAGCAGTTCTTC.

The sample holds one count of this clone. This chain connects TRBV6-2 or TRBV6-3 to TRBJ2-7; D ambiguous. The length of the CDR3 is 15 residues. V dropped 0 bases and J dropped 4 bases, with 13 bases sitting between them. CDR1 MNHEY and CDR2 SVGEGT come from the germline V gene. CDR3 DNA: TGTGCCAGCAGTTACTCCGCAAGGAAGGGTTACGAGCAGTACTTC. Translated: CASSYSARKGYEQYF.

The V call is TRBV6-6, the J call TRBJ1-2, with D perhaps TRBD1 (5 bases). The germline gives CDR1 MNHNY, CDR2 SVGAGI (reference sequence). The CDR3 sequence is 14 residues long. The V end lost 7 bases, the J end lost 4 bases, and 16 bases lay between the germline ends. CDR3 region: CASTRGRVAYGYTF. The DNA of the CDR3 is TGTGCCAGCACCCGGGGGAGGGTGGCCTATGGCTACACCTTC.

The chain uses TRBV5-4 and TRBJ2-3, with D possibly being TRBD2 (5 bases). Trimming cost V 2 bases and J 3 bases, with 13 bases left between them. This CDR3 contains 15 residues. Germline-derived CDR1 and CDR2 are SGHNT and YYREEE (reference sequence). CDR3 nucleotide sequence: TGTGCCAGCAGCTTTCTTAGCGTTGGAACAGATACGCAGTATTTT. As protein: CASSFLSVGTDTQYF.

The CDR3 region is CASSYTGGNAEAFF. The CDR3, as DNA: TGTGCCAGCAGTTATACTGGAGGGAATGCCGAAGCTTTCTTT. The J gene is TRBJ1-1, the V gene TRBV6-1; D is unclear. The V and J ends lost 5 bases and 8 bases respectively, with 18 bases between them. CDR1 MNHNS and CDR2 SASEGT come from the germline V gene. This CDR3 is 14 amino acids long.

CDR3 region: CASSVAPRGGGNTIYF. In nucleotides, the CDR3 is TGTGCCAGCAGCGTAGCTCCCAGGGGAGGTGGAAACACCATATATTTT. This chain links TRBV9 with TRBJ1-3, with D perhaps TRBD1 (6 bases). The germline CDR1 and CDR2 sequences are SGDLS and YYNGEE. CDR3 length: 16 residues. The V gene lost 0 bases and the J gene lost 3 bases, with 13 bases spanning the gap.

In its sample, this clone was seen once. This sequence joins TRBV19 and TRBJ1-2; 8 nucleotides match TRBD1. Trimming at V came to 5 bases and at J to 4 bases, leaving 6 bases not matched to a gene. The germline gives CDR1 LNHDA, CDR2 SQIVND (reference sequence). The CDR3 spans 14 residues. The CDR3 here is CASSVPGQAYGYTF. For the CDR3, the DNA is TGTGCCAGTAGTGTCCCGGGACAGGCCTATGGCTACACCTTC.

The chain employs TRBV24-1 and TRBJ2-3; D might be TRBD1 (5 bases). The CDR3 covers 14 residues. Trimming took 4 bases from V and 1 from J, leaving 8 bases between them. CDR1 and CDR2 from the germline V gene are KGHDR and SFDVKD. The CDR3 sequence: CATSEDIGTDTQYF. CDR3 bases: TGTGCCACCAGTGAGGACATAGGCACAGATACGCAGTATTTT.

The chain uses TRBV19 and TRBJ2-2; 8 positions agree with TRBD2. CDR3 length equals 15 residues. Germline values: CDR1 LNHDA, CDR2 SQIVND (reference sequence). The trim removed 4 bases at V and 3 bases at J, leaving 4 bases unmatched. As DNA, the CDR3 is TGTGCCAGTAGTACCGGACTAGCCTACACCGGGGAGCTGTTTTTT. The encoded protein is CASSTGLAYTGELFF.

This clone was counted a few times. The chain joins TRBV19 to TRBJ2-2, with D possibly called TRBD1 or TRBD2 (5 bases each). This CDR3 contains 17 residues. V was pared by 0 bases and J by 13 bases, with 24 bases between. Germline CDR1 is LNHDA and CDR2 is SQIVND (reference sequence). CDR3 region: CASSIDRAGPASGTLFF. The CDR3 coding sequence is TGTGCCAGTAGTATAGATCGTGCAGGCCCAGCCTCAGGGACGCTGTTTTTT.

The rearrangement links TRBV6-5 to TRBJ1-1; D gene unclear. V lost 6 bases to trimming and J lost 11 bases, with 19 bases between them. This CDR3 is built from 13 residues. The germline V gene has CDR1 MNHEY and CDR2 SVGAGI. CDR3 residues: CASRSLLEPTAFF. As DNA, the CDR3 is TGTGCCAGCAGATCACTCCTCGAGCCTACGGCTTTCTTT.

The chain is built from TRBV19 and TRBJ2-7, with 10 bases fitting TRBD1. Looked up from germline, CDR1 is LNHDA and CDR2 is SQIVND (reference sequence). J gave up 2 bases and V 6 bases, and 19 bases lay outside the gene matches. The CDR3 is 19 residues long. The CDR3: CASSRKAGQGSGPPYEQYF. The CDR3 nucleotides are TGTGCCAGTAGCCGAAAAGCGGGACAGGGGTCTGGTCCCCCCTACGAGCAGTACTTC. The full variable domain, completed using reference TRBV19 and TRBJ2-7, is DGGITQSPKYLFRKEGQNVTLSCEQNLNHDAMYWYRQDPGQGLRLIYYSQIVNDFQKGDIAEGYSVSREKKESFPLTVTSAQKNPTAFYLCASSRKAGQGSGPPYEQYFGPGTRLTVT.

This clone was seen just once. V usage is TRBV3-1 (or the pseudogene TRBV3-2) and J usage is TRBJ2-7; the D is unclear. V was trimmed by 4 bases and J by 5 bases, leaving 15 bases between them. This CDR3 is 14 amino acids long. Looked up from germline, CDR1 is LGHDT and CDR2 is YNNKEL (reference sequence). In nucleotides, the CDR3 is TGTGCCAGCAGCCTTAGGGCCGAACGCAACGAGCAGTACTTC. This sequence encodes CASSLRAERNEQYF.

The rearrangement joins TRBV18 to TRBJ2-7, with D possibly TRBD1 on 5 matching bases. V dropped 0 bases and J dropped 3 bases, with 12 bases sitting between them. CDR1 and CDR2 from the germline V gene are KGHSH and LQKENI. The CDR3 has 15 residues. The CDR3 bases are TGTGCCAGCTCACCACCGTCAGGGAATCGCTACGAGCAGTACTTC. As protein: CASSPPSGNRYEQYF.

V gene TRBV6-5 combines with J gene TRBJ2-7, with 9 bases matching TRBD1. In germline, CDR1 is MNHEY, CDR2 SVGAGI. This CDR3 is 13 amino acids long. J lost 6 bases, V lost 5 bases, and 5 bases had no gene match. This chain's CDR3 is CASSPGTGTEQYF. The CDR3, as DNA: TGTGCCAGCAGTCCCGGGACAGGGACCGAGCAGTACTTC.

The V call is TRBV27, the J call TRBJ2-5; D gene uncertain. The CDR3 totals 12 residues. V was shortened by 4 bases and J by 4 bases, with 7 bases between the two germline ends. CDR1 MNHEY and CDR2 SMNVEV come from the germline V gene (reference sequence). CDR3 sequence (DNA): TGTGCCAGCAGTTATGACCTAGAGACCCAGTACTTC. Amino acids: CASSYDLETQYF.

This chain links TRBV6-5 with TRBJ1-3, with D maybe TRBD1 (5 bases). The CDR3 is made up of 15 amino acids. Trimming shortened V by 1 base and J by 4 bases, and 11 bases separated the two germline ends. Germline V gene lookup returns CDR1 MNHEY and CDR2 SVGAGI. This CDR3 is CASSYLRGSGNTIYF. Here the CDR3 DNA reads TGTGCCAGCAGTTACTTGCGGGGGTCCGGAAACACCATATATTTT.

This sequence joins TRBV5-1 and TRBJ1-2; D uncertain. CDR1 is SGHRS, CDR2 YFSETQ, per germline. The CDR3 covers 14 residues. V lost 5 bases, J lost 1 base, and 12 bases lay in between. The CDR3 sequence: CASRQLTGNYGYTF. In DNA, the CDR3 is TGCGCCAGCAGGCAGCTTACTGGTAACTATGGCTACACCTTC.